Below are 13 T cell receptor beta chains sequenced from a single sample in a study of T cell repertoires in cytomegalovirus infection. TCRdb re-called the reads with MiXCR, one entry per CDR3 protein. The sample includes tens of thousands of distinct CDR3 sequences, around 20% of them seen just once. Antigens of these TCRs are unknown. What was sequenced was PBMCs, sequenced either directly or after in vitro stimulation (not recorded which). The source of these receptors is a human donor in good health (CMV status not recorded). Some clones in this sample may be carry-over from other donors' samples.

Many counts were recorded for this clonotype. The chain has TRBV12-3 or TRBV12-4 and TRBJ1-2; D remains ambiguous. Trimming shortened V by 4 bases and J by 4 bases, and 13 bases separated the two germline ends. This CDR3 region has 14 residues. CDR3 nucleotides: TGTGCCAGCAGTTCCGATTCGGGGTTCTATGGCTACACCTTC. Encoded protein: CASSSDSGFYGYTF.

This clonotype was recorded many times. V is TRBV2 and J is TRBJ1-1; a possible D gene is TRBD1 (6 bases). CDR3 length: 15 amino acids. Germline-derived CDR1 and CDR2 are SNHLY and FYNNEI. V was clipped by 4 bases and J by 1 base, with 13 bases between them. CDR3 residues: CASSVRGGENTEAFF. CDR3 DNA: TGTGCCAGCAGTGTAAGGGGGGGGGAGAACACTGAAGCTTTCTTT.

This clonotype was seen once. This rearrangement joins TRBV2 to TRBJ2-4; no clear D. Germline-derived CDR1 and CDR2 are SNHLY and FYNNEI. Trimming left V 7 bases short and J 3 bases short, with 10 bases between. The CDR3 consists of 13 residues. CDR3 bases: TGTGCCAGCAAAATTATTAACAAAAACATTCAGTACTTC. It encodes CASKIINKNIQYF.

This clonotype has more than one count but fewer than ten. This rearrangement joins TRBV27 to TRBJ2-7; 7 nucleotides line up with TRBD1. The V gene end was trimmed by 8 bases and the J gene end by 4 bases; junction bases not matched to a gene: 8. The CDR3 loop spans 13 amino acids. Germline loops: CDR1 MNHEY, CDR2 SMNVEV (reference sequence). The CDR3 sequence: CASRIQGQYEQYF. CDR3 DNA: TGTGCCAGCCGGATACAGGGACAGTACGAGCAGTACTTC.

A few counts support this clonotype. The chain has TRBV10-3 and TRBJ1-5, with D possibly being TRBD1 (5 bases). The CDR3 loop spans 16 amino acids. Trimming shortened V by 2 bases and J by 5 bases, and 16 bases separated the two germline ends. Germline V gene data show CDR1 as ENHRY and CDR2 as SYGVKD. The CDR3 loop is CAISERGPAGDQPQHF. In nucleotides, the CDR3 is TGTGCCATCAGTGAGCGGGGTCCCGCGGGGGATCAGCCCCAGCATTTT.

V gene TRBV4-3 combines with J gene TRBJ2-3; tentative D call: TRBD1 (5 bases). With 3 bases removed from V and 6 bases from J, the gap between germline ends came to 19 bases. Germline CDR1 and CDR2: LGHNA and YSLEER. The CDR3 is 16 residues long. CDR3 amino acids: CASSHSTTVVGDTQYF. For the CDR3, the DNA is TGCGCCAGCAGCCACTCGACGACAGTGGTGGGGGATACGCAGTATTTT.

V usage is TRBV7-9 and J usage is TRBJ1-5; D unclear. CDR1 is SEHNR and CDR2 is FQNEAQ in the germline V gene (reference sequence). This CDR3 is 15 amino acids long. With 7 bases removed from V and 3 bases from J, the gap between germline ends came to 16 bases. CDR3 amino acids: CASNPRVGHNQPQHF. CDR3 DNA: TGTGCCAGCAACCCCCGGGTTGGGCACAATCAGCCCCAGCATTTT.

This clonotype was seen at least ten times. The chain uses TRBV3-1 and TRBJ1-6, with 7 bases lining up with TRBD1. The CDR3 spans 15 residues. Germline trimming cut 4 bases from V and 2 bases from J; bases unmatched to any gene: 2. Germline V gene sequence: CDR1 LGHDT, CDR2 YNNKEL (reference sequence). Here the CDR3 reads CASSRQGAYNSPLHF. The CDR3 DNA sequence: TGTGCCAGCAGCCGGCAGGGGGCCTATAATTCACCCCTCCACTTT.

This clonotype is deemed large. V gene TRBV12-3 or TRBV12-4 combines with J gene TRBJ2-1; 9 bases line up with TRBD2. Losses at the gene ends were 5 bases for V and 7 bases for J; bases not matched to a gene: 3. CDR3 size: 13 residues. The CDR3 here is CASSAREGNEQFF. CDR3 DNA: TGTGCCAGCAGTGCGCGGGAGGGAAATGAGCAGTTCTTC.

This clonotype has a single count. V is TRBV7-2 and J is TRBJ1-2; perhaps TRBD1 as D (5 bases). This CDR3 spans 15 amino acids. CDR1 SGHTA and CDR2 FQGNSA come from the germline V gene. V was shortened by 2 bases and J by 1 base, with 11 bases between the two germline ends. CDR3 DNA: TGTGCCAGCAGCTTACCGGGGGGGATTAACTATGGCTACACCTTC. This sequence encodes CASSLPGGINYGYTF. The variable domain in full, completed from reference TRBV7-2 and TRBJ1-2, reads GAGVSQSPSNKVTEKGKDVELRCDPISGHTALYWYRQSLGQGLEFLIYFQGNSAPDKSGLPSDRFSAERTGGSVSTLTIQRTQQEDSAVYLCASSLPGGINYGYTFGSGTRLTVV.

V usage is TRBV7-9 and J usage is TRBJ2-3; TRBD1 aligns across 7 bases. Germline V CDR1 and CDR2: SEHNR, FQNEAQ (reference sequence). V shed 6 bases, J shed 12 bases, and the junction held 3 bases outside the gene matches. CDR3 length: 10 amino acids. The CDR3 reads CASSRDRQYF. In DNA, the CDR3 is TGTGCCAGCAGTCGGGACAGACAGTATTTT.

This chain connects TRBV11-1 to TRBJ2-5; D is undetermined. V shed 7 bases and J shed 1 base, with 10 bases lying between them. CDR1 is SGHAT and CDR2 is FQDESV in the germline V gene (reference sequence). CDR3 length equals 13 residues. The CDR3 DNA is TGTGCCAGCACCAAGGAGACCCAAGAGACCCAGTACTTC. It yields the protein CASTKETQETQYF.

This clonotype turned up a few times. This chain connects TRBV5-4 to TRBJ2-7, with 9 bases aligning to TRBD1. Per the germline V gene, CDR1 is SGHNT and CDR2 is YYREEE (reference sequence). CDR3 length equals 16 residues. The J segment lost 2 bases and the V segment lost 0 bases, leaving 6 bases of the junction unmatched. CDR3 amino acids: CASSLGRDRDAYEQYF. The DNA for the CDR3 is TGTGCCAGCAGCTTGGGGCGGGACAGGGACGCCTACGAGCAGTACTTC.